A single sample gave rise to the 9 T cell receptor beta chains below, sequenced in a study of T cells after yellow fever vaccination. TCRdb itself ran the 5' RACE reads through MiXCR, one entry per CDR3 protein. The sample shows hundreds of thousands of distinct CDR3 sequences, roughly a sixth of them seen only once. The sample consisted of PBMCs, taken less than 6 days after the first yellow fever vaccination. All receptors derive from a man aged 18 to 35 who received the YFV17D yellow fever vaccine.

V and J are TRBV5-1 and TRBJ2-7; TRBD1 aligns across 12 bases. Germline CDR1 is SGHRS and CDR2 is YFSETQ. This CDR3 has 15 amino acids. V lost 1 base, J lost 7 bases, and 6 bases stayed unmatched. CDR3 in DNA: TGCGCCAGCAGCTTGTTGGGACAGGGGGCTGGGGAGCAGTACGTC. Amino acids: CASSLLGQGAGEQYV.

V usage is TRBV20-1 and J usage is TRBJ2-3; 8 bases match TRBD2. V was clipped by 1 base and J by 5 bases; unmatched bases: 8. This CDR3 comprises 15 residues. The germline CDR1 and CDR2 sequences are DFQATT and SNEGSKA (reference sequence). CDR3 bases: TGCAGTGCTAGAGTCCTAGGACTAGCAGGAGATACGCAGTATTTT. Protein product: CSARVLGLAGDTQYF.

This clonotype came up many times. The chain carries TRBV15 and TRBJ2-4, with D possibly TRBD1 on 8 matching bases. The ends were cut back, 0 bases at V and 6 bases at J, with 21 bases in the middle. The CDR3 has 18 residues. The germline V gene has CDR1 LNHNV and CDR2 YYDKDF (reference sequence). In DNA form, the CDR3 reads TGTGCCACCAGCAGAGATCTCGGGTACAGGGGGAGGGCAAACATTCAGTACTTC. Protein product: CATSRDLGYRGRANIQYF.

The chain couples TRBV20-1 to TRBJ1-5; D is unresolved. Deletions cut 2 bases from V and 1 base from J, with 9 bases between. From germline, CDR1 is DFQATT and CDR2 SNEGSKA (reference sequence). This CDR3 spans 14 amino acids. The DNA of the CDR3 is TGCAGTGCTAGACTCGGCGGGAGCAATCAGCCCCAGCATTTT. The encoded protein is CSARLGGSNQPQHF.

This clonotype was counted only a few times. As DNA, the CDR3 is TGCAGTGCCCTGCGGAGCGGCGGCGATGAGCAGTTCTTC. Translation gives CSALRSGGDEQFF. This chain links TRBV20-1 with TRBJ2-1, with D possibly matching TRBD2 (5 bases). Trimming removed 6 bases from V and 8 bases from J, with 17 bases in between. Germline V gene sequence: CDR1 DFQATT, CDR2 SNEGSKA (reference sequence). CDR3 length: 13 residues.

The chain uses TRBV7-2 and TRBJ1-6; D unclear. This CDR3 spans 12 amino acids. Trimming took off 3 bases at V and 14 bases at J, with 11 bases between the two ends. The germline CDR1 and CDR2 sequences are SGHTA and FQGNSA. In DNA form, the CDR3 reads TGTGCCAGCAGCTTTTTAGGGTCAACCCTCCACTTT. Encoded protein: CASSFLGSTLHF.

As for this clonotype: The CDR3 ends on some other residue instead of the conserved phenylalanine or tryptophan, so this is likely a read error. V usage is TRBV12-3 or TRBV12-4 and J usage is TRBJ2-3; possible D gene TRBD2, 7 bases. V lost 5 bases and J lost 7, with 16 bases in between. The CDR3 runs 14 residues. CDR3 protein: CASSKGGGRNTQYI. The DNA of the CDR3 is TGTGCCAGCAGTAAGGGGGGGGGCCGAAATACGCAGTATATT.

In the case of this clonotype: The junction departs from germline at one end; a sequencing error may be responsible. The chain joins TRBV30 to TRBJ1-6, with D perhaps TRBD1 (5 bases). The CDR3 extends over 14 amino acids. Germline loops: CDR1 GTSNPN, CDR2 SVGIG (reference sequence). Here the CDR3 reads CAWCVLTGNSPLHF. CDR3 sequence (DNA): TGTGCCTGGTGTGTACTAACAGGCAATTCACCCCTCCACTTT.

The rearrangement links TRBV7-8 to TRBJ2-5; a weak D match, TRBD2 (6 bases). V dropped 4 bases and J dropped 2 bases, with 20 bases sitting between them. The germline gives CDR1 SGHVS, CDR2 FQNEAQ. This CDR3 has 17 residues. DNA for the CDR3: TGTGCCAGCAGCTCAGGAACCTTTCTTCGGGGGCAAGAGACCCAGTACTTC. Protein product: CASSSGTFLRGQETQYF.